This T cell receptor beta chain originates from a study of identical twins. Findings of the study overall: One should note that invariant MAIT and iNKT cells could partly confound zero-insertion analyses. Monozygotic twin pairs showed more out-of-frame TCR alpha sharing than models estimated.

Of note for this clonotype: The antigen remains unidentified. A much larger clone differs from this one at a single base, so this may be a read error.

CDR1 ENHRY and CDR2 SYGVKD come from the germline V gene. This CDR3 spans 11 amino acids. TCRdb processed the 5' RACE reads anew with MiXCR; each CDR3 protein has one entry. The data show 1.5 million to 2 million distinct CDR3 sequences, with about 32% seen just once and under 0.35% held by the top ten. Material: cord blood. The V gene is TRBV10-3, the J gene TRBJ2-7; the D is unclear. The origin of this receptor is a newborn girl in good health. In DNA, the CDR3 is TGTGCCATCAAGAGTGAGTACGGGCAGTACTTC. Protein sequence: CAIKSEYGQYF.